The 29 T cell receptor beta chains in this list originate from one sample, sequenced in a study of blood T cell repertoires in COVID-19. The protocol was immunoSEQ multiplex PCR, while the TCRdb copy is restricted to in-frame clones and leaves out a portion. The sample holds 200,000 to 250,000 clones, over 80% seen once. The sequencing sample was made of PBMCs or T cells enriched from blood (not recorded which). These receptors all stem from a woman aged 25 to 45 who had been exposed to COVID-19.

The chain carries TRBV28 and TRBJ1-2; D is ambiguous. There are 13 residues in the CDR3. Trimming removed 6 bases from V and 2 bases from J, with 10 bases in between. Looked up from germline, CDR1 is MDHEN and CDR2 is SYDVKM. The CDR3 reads CASRPTGNYGYTF. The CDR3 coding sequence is TGTGCCAGCAGGCCGACTGGAAACTATGGCTACACCTTC.

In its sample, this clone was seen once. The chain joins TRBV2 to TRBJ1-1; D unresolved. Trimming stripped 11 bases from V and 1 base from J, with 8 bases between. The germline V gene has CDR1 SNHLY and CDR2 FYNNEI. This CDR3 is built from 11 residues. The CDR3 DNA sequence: TGTGCCCAGCGAGGGAACACTGAAGCTTTCTTT. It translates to CAQRGNTEAFF. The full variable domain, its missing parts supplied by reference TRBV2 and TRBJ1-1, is EPEVTQTPSHQVTQMGQEVILRCVPISNHLYFYWYRQILGQKVEFLVSFYNNEISEKSEIFDDQFSVERPDGSNFTLKIRSTKLEDSAMYFCAQRGNTEAFFGQGTRLTVV.

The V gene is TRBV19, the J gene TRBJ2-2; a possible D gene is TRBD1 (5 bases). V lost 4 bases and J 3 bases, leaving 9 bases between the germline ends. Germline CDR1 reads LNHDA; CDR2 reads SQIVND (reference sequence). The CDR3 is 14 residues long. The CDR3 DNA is TGTGCCAGTAGTACCAGGGCCTACACCGGGGAGCTGTTTTTT. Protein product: CASSTRAYTGELFF.

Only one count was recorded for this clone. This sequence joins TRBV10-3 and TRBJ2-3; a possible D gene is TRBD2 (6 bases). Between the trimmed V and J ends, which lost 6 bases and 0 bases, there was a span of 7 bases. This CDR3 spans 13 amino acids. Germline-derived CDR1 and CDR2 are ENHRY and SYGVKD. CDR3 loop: CAIRSGSTDTQYF. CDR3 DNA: TGTGCCATCAGGAGCGGGAGCACAGATACGCAGTATTTT.

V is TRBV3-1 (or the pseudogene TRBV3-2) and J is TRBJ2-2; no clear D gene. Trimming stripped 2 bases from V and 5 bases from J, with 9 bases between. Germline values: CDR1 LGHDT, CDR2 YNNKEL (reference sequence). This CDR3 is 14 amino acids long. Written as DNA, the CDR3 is TGTGCCAGCAGCCAATTAATGACTACCGGGGAGCTGTTTTTT. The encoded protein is CASSQLMTTGELFF.

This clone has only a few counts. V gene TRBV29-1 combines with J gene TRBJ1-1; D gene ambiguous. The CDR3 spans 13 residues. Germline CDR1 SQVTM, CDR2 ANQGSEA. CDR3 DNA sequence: TGCAGGGTGTCGATGGGCTCGAACACTGAAGCTTTCTTT. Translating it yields CRVSMGSNTEAFF.

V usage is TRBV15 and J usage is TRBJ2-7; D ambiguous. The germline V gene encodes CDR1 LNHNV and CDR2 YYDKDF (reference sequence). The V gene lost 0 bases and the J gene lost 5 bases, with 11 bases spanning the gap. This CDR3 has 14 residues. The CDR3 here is CATSREWNRDEQYF. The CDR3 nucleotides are TGTGCCACCAGCAGAGAGTGGAATCGGGACGAGCAGTACTTC. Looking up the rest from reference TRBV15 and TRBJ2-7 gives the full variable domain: DAMVIQNPRYQVTQFGKPVTLSCSQTLNHNVMYWYQQKSSQAPKLLFHYYDKDFNNEADTPDNFQSRRPNTSFCFLDIRSPGLGDTAMYLCATSREWNRDEQYFGPGTRLTVT.

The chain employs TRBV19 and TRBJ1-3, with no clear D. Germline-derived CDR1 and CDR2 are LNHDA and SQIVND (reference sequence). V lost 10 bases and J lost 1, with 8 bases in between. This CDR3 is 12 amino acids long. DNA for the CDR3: TGTGCCACCGCAGGTTCTGGAAACACCATATATTTT. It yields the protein CATAGSGNTIYF.

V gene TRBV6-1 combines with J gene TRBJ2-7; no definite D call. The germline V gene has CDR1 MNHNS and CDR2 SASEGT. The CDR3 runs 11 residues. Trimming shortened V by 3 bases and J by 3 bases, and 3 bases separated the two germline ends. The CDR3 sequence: CASSDLYEQYF. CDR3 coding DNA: TGTGCCAGCAGTGATCTCTACGAGCAGTACTTC.

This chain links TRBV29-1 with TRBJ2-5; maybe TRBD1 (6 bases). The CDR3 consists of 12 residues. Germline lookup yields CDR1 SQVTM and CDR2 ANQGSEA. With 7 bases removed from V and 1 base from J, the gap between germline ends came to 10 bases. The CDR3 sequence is CSESRGQETQYF. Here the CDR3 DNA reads TGCAGCGAAAGCAGGGGCCAAGAGACCCAGTACTTC.

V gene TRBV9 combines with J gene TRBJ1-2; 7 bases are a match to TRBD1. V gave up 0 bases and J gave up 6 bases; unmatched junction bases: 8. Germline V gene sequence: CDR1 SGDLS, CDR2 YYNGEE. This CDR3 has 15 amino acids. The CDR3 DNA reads TGTGCCAGCAGCGTAGCTCCGACAGGGAGGCATGGCTACACCTTC. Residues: CASSVAPTGRHGYTF.

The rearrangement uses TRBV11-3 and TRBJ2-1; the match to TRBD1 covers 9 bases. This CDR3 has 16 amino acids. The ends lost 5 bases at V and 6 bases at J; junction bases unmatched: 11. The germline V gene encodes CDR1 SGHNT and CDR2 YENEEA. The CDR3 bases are TGTGCCAGCAGCCCCTCGACAGGGGGTCTGCCCAATGAGCAGTTCTTC. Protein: CASSPSTGGLPNEQFF.

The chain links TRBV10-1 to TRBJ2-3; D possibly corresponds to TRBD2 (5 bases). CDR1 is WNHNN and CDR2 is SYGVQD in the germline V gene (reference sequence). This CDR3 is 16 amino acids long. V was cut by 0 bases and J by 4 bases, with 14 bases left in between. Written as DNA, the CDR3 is TGCGCCAGCAGTGAGTCGACCGCGGGTGGGGCAGATACGCAGTATTTT. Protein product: CASSESTAGGADTQYF.

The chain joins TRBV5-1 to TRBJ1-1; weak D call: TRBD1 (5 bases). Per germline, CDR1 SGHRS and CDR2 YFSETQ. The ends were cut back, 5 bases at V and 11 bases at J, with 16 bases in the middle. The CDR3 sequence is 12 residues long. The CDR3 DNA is TGCGCCAGCAGTATTGCAGGGATGGAGGCTTTCTTT. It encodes CASSIAGMEAFF.

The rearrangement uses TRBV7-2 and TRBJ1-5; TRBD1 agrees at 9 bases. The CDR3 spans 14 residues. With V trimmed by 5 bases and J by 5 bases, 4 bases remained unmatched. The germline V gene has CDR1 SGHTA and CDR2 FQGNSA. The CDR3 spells CASSQQGAHQPQHF. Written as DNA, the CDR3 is TGTGCCAGCAGCCAACAGGGGGCTCATCAGCCCCAGCATTTT.

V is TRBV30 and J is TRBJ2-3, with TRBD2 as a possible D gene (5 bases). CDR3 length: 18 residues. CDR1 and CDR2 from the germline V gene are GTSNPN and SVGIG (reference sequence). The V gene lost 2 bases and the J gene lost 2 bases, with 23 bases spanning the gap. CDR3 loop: CAWSRLAWRQEHTDTQYF. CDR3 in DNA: TGTGCCTGGAGTAGGCTAGCCTGGAGGCAGGAACACACAGATACGCAGTATTTT.

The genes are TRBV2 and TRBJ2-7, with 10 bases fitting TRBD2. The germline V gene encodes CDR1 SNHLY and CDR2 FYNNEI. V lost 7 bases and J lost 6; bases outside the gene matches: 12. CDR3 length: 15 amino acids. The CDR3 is CASKGASGRAGEQYF. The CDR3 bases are TGTGCCAGCAAGGGCGCGAGCGGGAGGGCCGGCGAGCAGTACTTC.

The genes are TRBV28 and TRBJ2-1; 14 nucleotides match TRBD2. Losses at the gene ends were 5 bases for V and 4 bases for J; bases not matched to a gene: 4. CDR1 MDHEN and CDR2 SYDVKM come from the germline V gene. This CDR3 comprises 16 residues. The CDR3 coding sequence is TGTGCCAGCAGTGAACGACTAGCGGGAGGGTACAATGAGCAGTTCTTC. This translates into CASSERLAGGYNEQFF.

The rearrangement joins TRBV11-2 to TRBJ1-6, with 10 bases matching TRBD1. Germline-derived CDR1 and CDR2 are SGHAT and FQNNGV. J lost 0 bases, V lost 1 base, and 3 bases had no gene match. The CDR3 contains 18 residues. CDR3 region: CASSLARTGGSYNSPLHF. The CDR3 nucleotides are TGTGCCAGCAGCTTAGCCCGGACAGGGGGCTCCTATAATTCACCCCTCCACTTT.

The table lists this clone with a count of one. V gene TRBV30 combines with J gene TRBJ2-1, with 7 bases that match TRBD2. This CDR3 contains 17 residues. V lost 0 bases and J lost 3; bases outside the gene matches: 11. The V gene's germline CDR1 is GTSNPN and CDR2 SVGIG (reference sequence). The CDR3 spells CAWSVGSAGADYNEQFF. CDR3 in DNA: TGTGCCTGGAGTGTAGGTTCGGCGGGAGCCGACTACAATGAGCAGTTCTTC.

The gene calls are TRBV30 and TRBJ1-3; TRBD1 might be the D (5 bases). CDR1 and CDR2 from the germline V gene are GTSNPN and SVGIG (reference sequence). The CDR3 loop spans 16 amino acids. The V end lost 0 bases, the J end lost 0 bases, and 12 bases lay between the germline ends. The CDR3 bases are TGTGCCTGGAGTGTGGGGCTGATCCGCTCTGGAAACACCATATATTTT. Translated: CAWSVGLIRSGNTIYF.

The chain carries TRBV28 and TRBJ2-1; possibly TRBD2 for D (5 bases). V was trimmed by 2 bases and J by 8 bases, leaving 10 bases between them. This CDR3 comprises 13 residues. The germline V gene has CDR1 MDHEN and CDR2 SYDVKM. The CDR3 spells CASSLLGRDEQFF. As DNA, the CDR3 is TGTGCCAGCAGTTTACTCGGGCGGGATGAGCAGTTCTTC.

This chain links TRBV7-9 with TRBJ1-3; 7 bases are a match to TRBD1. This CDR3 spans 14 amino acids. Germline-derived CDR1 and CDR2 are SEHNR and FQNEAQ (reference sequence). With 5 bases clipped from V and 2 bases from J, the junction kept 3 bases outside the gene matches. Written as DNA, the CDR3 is TGTGCCAGCAGCGGCACAGGGGCTGGAAACACCATATATTTT. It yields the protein CASSGTGAGNTIYF.

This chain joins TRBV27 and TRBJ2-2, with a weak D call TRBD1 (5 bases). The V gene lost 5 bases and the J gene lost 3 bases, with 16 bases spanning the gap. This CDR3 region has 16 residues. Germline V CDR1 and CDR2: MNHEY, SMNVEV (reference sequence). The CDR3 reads CASSLTQDSYTGELFF. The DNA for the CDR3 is TGTGCCAGCAGTCTTACCCAAGACAGCTACACCGGGGAGCTGTTTTTT.

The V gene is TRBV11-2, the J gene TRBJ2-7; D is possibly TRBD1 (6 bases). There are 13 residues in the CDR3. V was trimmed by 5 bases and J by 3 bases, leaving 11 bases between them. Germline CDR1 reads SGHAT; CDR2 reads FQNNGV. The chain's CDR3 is CASSTRDNYEQYF. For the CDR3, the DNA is TGTGCCAGCAGCACCCGGGACAACTACGAGCAGTACTTC. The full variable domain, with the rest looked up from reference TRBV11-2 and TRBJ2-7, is EAGVAQSPRYKIIEKRQSVAFWCNPISGHATLYWYQQILGQGPKLLIQFQNNGVVDDSQLPKDRFSAERLKGVDSTLKIQPAKLEDSAVYLCASSTRDNYEQYFGPGTRLTVT.

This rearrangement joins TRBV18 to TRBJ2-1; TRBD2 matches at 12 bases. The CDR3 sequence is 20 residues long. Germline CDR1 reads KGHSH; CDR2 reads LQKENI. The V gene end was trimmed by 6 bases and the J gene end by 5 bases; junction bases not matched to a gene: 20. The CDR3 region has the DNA TGTGCCAGCTCCCTCGTCCCCCCTAGCGGGAGGGGTACTTACCACAATGAGCAGTTCTTC. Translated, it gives CASSLVPPSGRGTYHNEQFF.

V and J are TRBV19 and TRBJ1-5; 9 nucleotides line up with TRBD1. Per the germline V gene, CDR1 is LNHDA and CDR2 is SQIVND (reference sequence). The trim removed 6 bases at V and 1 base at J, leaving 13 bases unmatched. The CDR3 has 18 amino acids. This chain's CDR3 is CASSSRGQGPTSNQPQHF. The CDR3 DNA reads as TGTGCCAGTAGCAGCCGGGGACAGGGCCCCACCAGCAATCAGCCCCAGCATTTT.

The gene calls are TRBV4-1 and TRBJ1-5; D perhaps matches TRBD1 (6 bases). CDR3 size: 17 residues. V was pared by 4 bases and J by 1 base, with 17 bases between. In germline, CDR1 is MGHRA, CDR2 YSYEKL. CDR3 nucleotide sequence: TGCGCCAGCAGCCCGAAACACAGGGCTGGGAGCAATCAGCCCCAGCATTTT. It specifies CASSPKHRAGSNQPQHF.

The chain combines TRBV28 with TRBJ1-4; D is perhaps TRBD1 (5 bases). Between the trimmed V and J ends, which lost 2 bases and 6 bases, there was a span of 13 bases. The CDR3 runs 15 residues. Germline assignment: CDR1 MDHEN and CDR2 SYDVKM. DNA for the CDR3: TGTGCCAGCAGTTTAGGTGGGGCAACCTATGAAAAACTGTTTTTT. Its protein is CASSLGGATYEKLFF.